The 19 T cell receptor beta chains below were found in one sample sequenced in a study of immune evolution from preneoplasia to lung adenocarcinoma. Repertoires were generated with immunoSEQ multiplex PCR, while TCRdb's copy carries only in-frame clones and drops some. The table has 4,500 to 6,500 clones, around 85% seen once. Sequenced sample: FFPE normal lung tissue adjacent to the tumor. The receptors were sampled from a person aged 50-75 years with lung adenocarcinoma.

The J gene is TRBJ2-2, the V gene TRBV29-1, with D perhaps matching TRBD2 (5 bases). Germline CDR1 reads SQVTM; CDR2 reads ANQGSEA. Trimming took 6 bases from V and 7 from J, leaving 18 bases between them. CDR3 length equals 14 residues. This chain's CDR3 is CSVYGKVAGGELFF. The DNA for the CDR3 is TGCAGCGTATACGGGAAAGTGGCTGGCGGGGAGCTGTTTTTT.

The J gene is TRBJ2-1, the V gene TRBV6-5, with 10 positions matching TRBD2. Germline-derived CDR1 and CDR2 are MNHEY and SVGAGI. V shed 6 bases and J 4 bases; nucleotides not matched to a gene: 6. The CDR3 contains 15 residues. CDR3 bases: TGTGCCAGCAGAGCGCTAGCGGGAGATTACAATGAGCAGTTCTTC. This encodes CASRALAGDYNEQFF.

By frequency in the sample, this clone is medium-sized (0.01 to 0.1%). The chain combines TRBV30 with TRBJ1-5; D is unclear. The germline CDR1 and CDR2 sequences are GTSNPN and SVGIG (reference sequence). V lost 2 bases, J lost 3 bases, and 5 bases lay in between. This CDR3 contains 12 residues. CDR3 region: CAWSHDNQPQHF. The CDR3 region has the DNA TGTGCCTGGAGTCACGACAATCAGCCCCAGCATTTT.

The chain combines TRBV7-3 with TRBJ1-1; D remains ambiguous. Germline values: CDR1 SGHTA, CDR2 FQGTGA. The CDR3 has 14 amino acids. Between the trimmed V and J ends, which lost 5 bases and 2 bases, there was a span of 12 bases. The CDR3 region has the DNA TGTGCCAGCAGCCGAGGCACCTACAACACTGAAGCTTTCTTT. Translated: CASSRGTYNTEAFF.

This clone was seen once. This chain links TRBV11-3 with TRBJ2-5; D uncertain. V lost 0 bases, J lost 4 bases, and 9 bases lay in between. The CDR3 covers 14 residues. Germline CDR1 and CDR2: SGHNT and YENEEA. The CDR3 DNA is TGTGCCAGCAGCTTAGATTGGACCCGAGAGACCCAGTACTTC. Its translation: CASSLDWTRETQYF.

The chain has TRBV29-1 and TRBJ1-1; D not resolved. With 4 bases removed from V and 3 bases from J, the gap between germline ends came to 9 bases. The CDR3 is 12 residues long. CDR1 and CDR2 (germline): SQVTM, ANQGSEA. Here the CDR3 reads CSVASGDTEAFF. CDR3 DNA sequence: TGCAGCGTTGCGTCGGGCGACACTGAAGCTTTCTTT.

V usage is TRBV4-2 and J usage is TRBJ1-2; D perhaps matches TRBD1 (5 bases). The CDR3 sequence is 14 residues long. V lost 5 bases, J lost 8 bases, and 18 bases lay in between. Germline CDR1 is LGHNA and CDR2 is YNFKEQ. The CDR3 spells CASSLDSGVEGYTF. Written as DNA, the CDR3 is TGTGCCAGCAGCTTAGACAGTGGAGTAGAGGGCTACACCTTC.

This chain uses TRBV4-1 with TRBJ2-1; 8 bases match TRBD1. The germline CDR1 and CDR2 sequences are MGHRA and YSYEKL. This CDR3 contains 20 residues. J lost 4 bases, V lost 4 bases, and 21 bases had no gene match. The chain's CDR3 is CASSPRPGTGILVRYNEQFF. The CDR3 DNA is TGCGCCAGCAGCCCCCGACCCGGGACAGGAATCCTAGTAAGGTACAATGAGCAGTTCTTC.

CDR3 sequence (DNA): TGTGCCTGGAGTGGGTCTGCGCGCGGAAACACCATATATTTT. Translation: CAWSGSARGNTIYF. The chain has TRBV30 and TRBJ1-3; D is unclear. Trimming shortened V by 1 base and J by 4 bases, and 11 bases separated the two germline ends. Germline CDR1 reads GTSNPN; CDR2 reads SVGIG (reference sequence). This CDR3 contains 14 residues. Using reference TRBV30 and TRBJ1-3 for the parts outside the CDR3, the full variable domain is SQTIHQWPATLVQPVGSPLSLECTVEGTSNPNLYWYRQAAGRGLQLLFYSVGIGQISSEVPQNLSASRPQDRQFILSSKKLLLSDSGFYLCAWSGSARGNTIYFGEGSWLTVV.

The chain recombines TRBV7-2 with TRBJ2-3; possible D gene TRBD2, 5 bases. The germline CDR1 and CDR2 sequences are SGHTA and FQGNSA. The CDR3 totals 16 residues. Trimming took 5 bases from V and 0 from J, leaving 15 bases between them. DNA for the CDR3: TGTGCCAGCAGCCCAGGACTCGGCCCTAGCACAGATACGCAGTATTTT. Its translation: CASSPGLGPSTDTQYF. Looking up the rest from reference TRBV7-2 and TRBJ2-3 gives the full variable domain: GAGVSQSPSNKVTEKGKDVELRCDPISGHTALYWYRQSLGQGLEFLIYFQGNSAPDKSGLPSDRFSAERTGGSVSTLTIQRTQQEDSAVYLCASSPGLGPSTDTQYFGPGTRLTVL.

This chain links TRBV28 with TRBJ1-2; tentative D call: TRBD1 (6 bases). CDR1 MDHEN and CDR2 SYDVKM come from the germline V gene. The CDR3 is made up of 16 amino acids. V gave up 2 bases and J gave up 0 bases, with 13 bases separating them. CDR3 sequence: CASSLPDRLTNYGYTF. CDR3 DNA: TGTGCCAGCAGTTTACCCGACAGGCTAACTAACTATGGCTACACCTTC.

This sequence joins TRBV28 and TRBJ1-4; a possible D gene is TRBD1 (6 bases). The CDR3 is 15 amino acids. CDR1 MDHEN and CDR2 SYDVKM come from the germline V gene. V gave up 2 bases and J gave up 4 bases, with 11 bases separating them. The CDR3 loop is CASSLDRNYNEKLFF. The CDR3 DNA reads TGTGCCAGCAGTTTAGACAGGAACTATAATGAAAAACTGTTTTTT.

This rearrangement joins TRBV28 to TRBJ2-7; D remains ambiguous. V shed 5 bases and J shed 2 bases, with 7 bases lying between them. The CDR3 is 12 residues long. Germline V gives CDR1 MDHEN, CDR2 SYDVKM. The CDR3 region has the DNA TGTGCCAGCAGTCTGGAGACCTACGAGCAGTACTTC. Translated: CASSLETYEQYF.

The chain employs TRBV6-1 and TRBJ2-2; 7 nucleotides agree with TRBD2. CDR3 length: 14 residues. Looked up from germline, CDR1 is MNHNS and CDR2 is SASEGT. The junction had 9 bases not matched to a gene; V was cut back by 10 bases and J by 4 bases. CDR3 sequence (DNA): TGTGCCAACAAGCGGGACCCAGGCACCGGGGAGCTGTTTTTT. Protein product: CANKRDPGTGELFF.

The V call is TRBV11-3, the J call TRBJ2-2; tentative D call: TRBD2 (5 bases). The CDR3 has 15 amino acids. Trimming pared 2 bases from V and 7 bases from J, leaving 14 bases between. Germline CDR1 and CDR2: SGHNT and YENEEA. In DNA form, the CDR3 reads TGTGCCAGCAGCTTAAGAGGGAATCACGGCGGGGAGCTGTTTTTT. This translates into CASSLRGNHGGELFF.

The J gene is TRBJ1-5, the V gene TRBV18, with TRBD1 matching 7 bases. The CDR3 has 13 residues. Germline V gene data show CDR1 as KGHSH and CDR2 as LQKENI. Losses at the gene ends were 4 bases for V and 10 bases for J; bases not matched to a gene: 7. CDR3 region: CASSQETGLPQHF. The CDR3 DNA reads TGTGCCAGCTCACAGGAGACAGGGTTACCCCAGCATTTT. Full variable domain (missing parts from reference TRBV18 and TRBJ1-5): NAGVMQNPRHLVRRRGQEARLRCSPMKGHSHVYWYRQLPEEGLKFMVYLQKENIIDESGMPKERFSAEFPKEGPSILRIQQVVRGDSAAYFCASSQETGLPQHFGDGTRLSIL.

The chain recombines TRBV2 with TRBJ1-4; no clear D. CDR3 size: 13 residues. The germline gives CDR1 SNHLY, CDR2 FYNNEI. V lost 4 bases and J 7 bases, leaving 10 bases between the germline ends. The CDR3 nucleotides read TGTGCCAGCAGTGTAGATTCGGGTGAAAAACTGTTTTTT. Its translation is CASSVDSGEKLFF.

V is TRBV5-1 and J is TRBJ2-3; TRBD2 might be the D (6 bases). The V gene's germline CDR1 is SGHRS and CDR2 YFSETQ. Between the trimmed V and J ends, which lost 0 bases and 2 bases, there was a span of 10 bases. CDR3 length equals 15 residues. CDR3 protein: CASSLAGDFTDTQYF. DNA for the CDR3: TGCGCCAGCAGCTTGGCCGGGGACTTCACAGATACGCAGTATTTT.

This clone has only one observation. This sequence joins TRBV11-3 and TRBJ2-7; D possibly corresponds to TRBD2 (5 bases). The CDR3 covers 12 residues. With 5 bases removed from V and 4 bases from J, the gap between germline ends came to 9 bases. The germline V gene has CDR1 SGHNT and CDR2 YENEEA. This CDR3 reads CASSGSLYEQYF. The CDR3 DNA reads TGTGCCAGCAGCGGGAGTTTATACGAGCAGTACTTC.